The clone carrying this T cell receptor beta chain was detected once. Its cognate antigen is unknown. This CDR3 is built from 14 residues. The germline V gene has CDR1 KGHSH and CDR2 LQKENI. V was trimmed by 1 base and J by 7 bases, leaving 13 bases between them. This sample's time point: peripheral blood 6 weeks after treatment start. These data come from a study of PD-L1 blockade in urothelial cancer. Study details: Most patients, about 85% of the roughly 30, were males with bladder-origin cancer. The median number of T cells present in blood samples was fewer than 150,000. Study-level results: It was durable-benefit patients whose tumor-associated blood clones expanded more at 3 weeks.

The repertoire was sequenced with immunoSEQ multiplex PCR; TCRdb's copy has only in-frame clones and lacks some. The sample carries roughly 51,000 clones, roughly 88% recorded once. The V gene is TRBV18, the J gene TRBJ1-2; TRBD1 might be the D (5 bases). The sequencing used PBMCs, collected around atezolizumab (anti-PD-L1) treatment. This TCR was recovered from a man over 45 with urothelial cancer. The CDR3 sequence: CASSPLAGNGGYTF. For the CDR3, the DNA is TGTGCCAGCTCACCACTCGCAGGGAACGGTGGCTACACCTTC.